The rows below give T cell receptor beta chains drawn from one sample of a study of T-cell memory formation after mild COVID-19. TCRdb re-called the 5' RACE reads through MiXCR, storing one row per CDR3 protein. The table records fewer than 350,000 distinct CDR3 sequences, approximately 15% of them present only once. The sequencing input was PBMCs or a T cell subset sorted from them (not recorded which). The receptors were gathered from a man aged 18 to 30 who had mild COVID-19 (a few samples of this study predate the infection). Cell type and time point are not known. Each CDR3 is given without its conserved first and last residue. Fields, in order: V gene, J gene, clone size, CDR3 protein. Some rows mark clone size as missing; the rest say once, few, many or name a class of expanded clone.

v_call: TRBV5-6
j_call: TRBJ1-4
clone_size: few
cdr3_aa: ASSLKREAKNEKLF

v_call: TRBV7-9
j_call: TRBJ1-2
clone_size: -
cdr3_aa: ASSLAEGVLRYGYT

v_call: TRBV2
j_call: TRBJ2-5
clone_size: few
cdr3_aa: ASSERAGQETQY

v_call: TRBV5-1
j_call: TRBJ1-5
clone_size: -
cdr3_aa: ASSLGPGDNQPQH

v_call: TRBV7-8
j_call: TRBJ2-7
clone_size: many
cdr3_aa: ASSRYRDGTYEQY

v_call: TRBV3-1
j_call: TRBJ2-4
clone_size: -
cdr3_aa: ASSHFSGLAKNIQY

v_call: TRBV9
j_call: TRBJ1-6
clone_size: -
cdr3_aa: ASSVSDRNSPLH

v_call: TRBV4-1
j_call: TRBJ1-1
clone_size: -
cdr3_aa: ASSQEFVMNTEDF

v_call: TRBV12-5
j_call: TRBJ1-5
clone_size: -
cdr3_aa: ASGDPTGSNQPQH

v_call: TRBV4-2
j_call: TRBJ2-3
clone_size: few
cdr3_aa: ASSQALAPDTQY

v_call: TRBV18
j_call: TRBJ1-6
clone_size: few
cdr3_aa: ASSPPESTGAIIRLH

v_call: TRBV29-1
j_call: TRBJ2-5
clone_size: -
cdr3_aa: SVTLQGRGETQY

v_call: TRBV12-3/TRBV12-4
j_call: TRBJ1-1
clone_size: -
cdr3_aa: ASTKGQPNTEAF

v_call: TRBV29-1
j_call: TRBJ2-7
clone_size: -
cdr3_aa: SVGAGTGGQYEQY

v_call: TRBV12-3/TRBV12-4
j_call: TRBJ1-2
clone_size: few
cdr3_aa: ASSLSGARVYGYT

v_call: TRBV7-2
j_call: TRBJ2-6
clone_size: many
cdr3_aa: ASSLLSWDGANVLT

v_call: TRBV10-3
j_call: TRBJ2-3
clone_size: -
cdr3_aa: AIRPTGPDTQY

v_call: TRBV10-3
j_call: TRBJ2-1
clone_size: many
cdr3_aa: ATSPPGLYNEQF

v_call: TRBV4-1
j_call: TRBJ1-1
clone_size: -
cdr3_aa: ASSQEGQGGTEAF

v_call: TRBV4-1
j_call: TRBJ1-2
clone_size: -
cdr3_aa: ASSQLRGLFDGYT

v_call: TRBV4-1
j_call: TRBJ1-2
clone_size: -
cdr3_aa: ASSQDLMVSGYT

v_call: TRBV6-6
j_call: TRBJ2-7
clone_size: -
cdr3_aa: ASSYPDRGYEQY

v_call: TRBV29-1
j_call: TRBJ2-3
clone_size: few
cdr3_aa: SVEMQVTDTQY

v_call: TRBV9
j_call: TRBJ2-7
clone_size: many
cdr3_aa: ASSVEGTTSYEQY

v_call: TRBV27
j_call: TRBJ2-3
clone_size: -
cdr3_aa: ASRATRTGIFPDTQY

v_call: TRBV27
j_call: TRBJ2-3
clone_size: few
cdr3_aa: ASRTGGGADTQY

v_call: TRBV20-1
j_call: TRBJ2-7
clone_size: many
cdr3_aa: SARTGFPYEQY

v_call: TRBV19
j_call: TRBJ2-3
clone_size: -
cdr3_aa: ASSRTGLADTDTQY

v_call: TRBV2
j_call: TRBJ2-7
clone_size: few
cdr3_aa: ASSEGAWGPSYEQY

v_call: TRBV12-3/TRBV12-4
j_call: TRBJ2-2
clone_size: -
cdr3_aa: ASSLAFANTGELF

v_call: TRBV7-2
j_call: TRBJ2-2
clone_size: many
cdr3_aa: ASLLRRGAGELF

v_call: TRBV7-2
j_call: TRBJ2-3
clone_size: -
cdr3_aa: ASSSPLAGMDTDTQY

v_call: TRBV5-1
j_call: TRBJ1-2
clone_size: few
cdr3_aa: ASSLMGTSNYGYT

v_call: TRBV11-2
j_call: TRBJ2-3
clone_size: few
cdr3_aa: ASSLGGRGTDTQY

v_call: TRBV7-9
j_call: TRBJ2-3
clone_size: many
cdr3_aa: ASSLVGSTDTQY

v_call: TRBV7-6
j_call: TRBJ2-7
clone_size: few
cdr3_aa: ASSLLGGYEQY

v_call: TRBV5-1
j_call: TRBJ2-5
clone_size: -
cdr3_aa: ASKRGAADMTQY

v_call: TRBV28
j_call: TRBJ2-3
clone_size: few
cdr3_aa: ATTLQGPEGYTQY

v_call: TRBV6-5
j_call: TRBJ1-2
clone_size: once
cdr3_aa: ASSSYSGYT

v_call: TRBV12-3/TRBV12-4
j_call: TRBJ1-6
clone_size: -
cdr3_aa: ASRDTRGGDRPLH

v_call: TRBV5-5
j_call: TRBJ2-1
clone_size: -
cdr3_aa: ASSFAPGPYNEQF

v_call: TRBV12-3/TRBV12-4
j_call: TRBJ2-2
clone_size: -
cdr3_aa: ASSLRGGLNTGELF

v_call: TRBV12-3/TRBV12-4
j_call: TRBJ2-3
clone_size: -
cdr3_aa: ASSLPPGQGGADTQY

v_call: TRBV2
j_call: TRBJ1-1
clone_size: few
cdr3_aa: ASREGYTEAF

v_call: TRBV5-5
j_call: TRBJ1-1
clone_size: -
cdr3_aa: ASSARSGTEAF

v_call: TRBV12-3/TRBV12-4
j_call: TRBJ2-7
clone_size: once
cdr3_aa: ASKSSRTNLDEQY

v_call: TRBV19
j_call: TRBJ1-5
clone_size: many
cdr3_aa: ASSIKGTGLYQPQH

v_call: TRBV12-3/TRBV12-4
j_call: TRBJ1-2
clone_size: few
cdr3_aa: AILSSLNYGYT

v_call: TRBV6-5
j_call: TRBJ1-2
clone_size: -
cdr3_aa: ASSGVGTGVTLYGYT

v_call: TRBV20-1
j_call: TRBJ2-7
clone_size: few
cdr3_aa: SASVTSGHGKY

v_call: TRBV29-1
j_call: TRBJ1-3
clone_size: few
cdr3_aa: SVQGRPGNTIY

v_call: TRBV7-8
j_call: TRBJ2-1
clone_size: -
cdr3_aa: ASSPGWGNEQF

v_call: TRBV27
j_call: TRBJ1-3
clone_size: -
cdr3_aa: ASSALGQPGNTIY

v_call: TRBV20-1
j_call: TRBJ2-1
clone_size: -
cdr3_aa: SARLIAGRIYEQF

v_call: TRBV6-4
j_call: TRBJ2-3
clone_size: few
cdr3_aa: ASRPGQSSTDTQY